This T cell receptor beta chain was captured by sequencing in a study of T cell responses to AZD1222 COVID-19 vaccine (dated by TCRdb to 2020 to 2022). As for the study more broadly: TCR sequencing covered fewer than 250 trial participants: roughly 200 given two doses of AZD1222 and approximately 26 given two doses of MenACWY control vaccine. Trial participants were enrolled by age into 18-55, 56-69 and 70-plus year subgroups, with 148, 28 and 57 TCR-sequenced participants respectively.

Findings and caveats that apply to the study as a whole: Participants were mostly white British and included more females than males, and it was suggested by the authors that clonal diversity may have been underestimated. Vaccine-associated CD4 TCRs spanned the whole spike protein, with dominant responses in regions 160-218 and 743-854. Reportedly, close to half of the unique spike-specific TCRs recognized epitopes lying outside the regions that are mutated in the B.1.351 and B.1.1.7 variants. After two AZD1222 doses, spike-specific TCR breadth and depth were significantly higher than at day 0 and than in MenACWY recipients. Conclusions about previously exposed vaccinees are limited because only a handful of AZD1222 recipients were SARS-CoV-2 seropositive at baseline. Because no samples from the day 14 peak response were available, repertoires could be characterized only after the peak T cell response. In the small 56-69-year group, the increase in depth fell short of significance, most likely because of low power.

The CDR3 regions of human TCRbeta chains were analyzed by immunosequencing. Concerning the study's data processing: Repertoire TCRs were matched against a reference library of SARS-CoV-2-specific TCRs generated with the MIRA antigen-specificity platform. Breadth meant the fraction of unique TCRs that were SARS-CoV-2-associated, whereas depth meant the fraction of total T cells that were SARS-CoV-2-associated. Each spike-specific TCR was assigned to its reactive spike region and to a CD4 or CD8 class using the MIRA data. Log10-transformed breadth and depth values were compared by one-way ANOVA with Sidak's multiple comparisons tests. TCRdb provides this immuneACCESS table in a form limited to in-frame rearrangements. Some clones are lacking; in checked studies, under half of them reflect an unresolved V gene, and why the rest are absent is not known. From that table come the V and J calls and clone size; the DNA was used to work out D and trimming. The sample profile shows 160,000 or so clones; more than 85% of them were found once. Jointly, the top ten make up roughly 6.9% of the sample.

Per the publication, the time point label means: sample from adult after SARS-CoV-2 infection, after symptom onset. Two convalescent COVID-19 patients, sampled after symptom onset from adults with prior SARS-CoV-2 infection, were also TCR-sequenced for comparison. As concerns this clone: Which antigen it targets is not known. Per-nucleotide qualities are absent, and no much larger clonotype sits a single base away.

V has 6 bases trimmed and J has 2 bases trimmed; junction bases matching no gene number 4. Via the germline V gene (reference sequence), CDR1 is LNHDA and CDR2 SQIVND. Its CDR3 holds 14 amino acids, cysteine through phenylalanine. Only the CDR3 DNA is retained, 42 bases long and in frame from the first base. This sample comprised peripheral blood, obtained after recovery from COVID-19. The chain uses TRBV19 and TRBJ2-3, and TRBD1 aligns with 8 junction nucleotides. The receptor's source is an adult who had recovered from COVID-19. The nucleotide sequence is given as TGTGCCAGTAGGGTGACAGGGGTCACAGATACGCAGTATTTT. The translation is CASRVTGVTDTQYF. Outside the CDR3, residues come from the reference TRBV19 and TRBJ2-3 proteins, so the full variable domain is: DGGITQSPKYLFRKEGQNVTLSCEQNLNHDAMYWYRQDPGQGLRLIYYSQIVNDFQKGDIAEGYSVSREKKESFPLTVTSAQKNPTAFYLCASRVTGVTDTQYFGPGTRLTVL.